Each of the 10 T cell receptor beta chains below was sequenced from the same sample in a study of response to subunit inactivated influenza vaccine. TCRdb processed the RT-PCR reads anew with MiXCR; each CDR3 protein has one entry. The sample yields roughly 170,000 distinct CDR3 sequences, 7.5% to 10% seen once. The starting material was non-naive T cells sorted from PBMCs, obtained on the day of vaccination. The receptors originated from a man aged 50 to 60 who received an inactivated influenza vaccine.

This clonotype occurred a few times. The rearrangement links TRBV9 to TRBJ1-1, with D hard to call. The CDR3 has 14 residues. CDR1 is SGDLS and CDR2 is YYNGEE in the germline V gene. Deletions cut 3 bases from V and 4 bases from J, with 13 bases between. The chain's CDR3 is CASSAHLGVTEAFF. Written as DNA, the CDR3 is TGTGCCAGCAGCGCCCACTTGGGAGTCACTGAAGCTTTCTTT.

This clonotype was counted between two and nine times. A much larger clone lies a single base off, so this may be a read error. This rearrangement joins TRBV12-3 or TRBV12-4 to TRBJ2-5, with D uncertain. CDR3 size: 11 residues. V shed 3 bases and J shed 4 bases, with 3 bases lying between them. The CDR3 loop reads CASSFAETQYF. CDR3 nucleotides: TGTGCCAGCAGTTTTGCAGAGACCCAGTACTTC.

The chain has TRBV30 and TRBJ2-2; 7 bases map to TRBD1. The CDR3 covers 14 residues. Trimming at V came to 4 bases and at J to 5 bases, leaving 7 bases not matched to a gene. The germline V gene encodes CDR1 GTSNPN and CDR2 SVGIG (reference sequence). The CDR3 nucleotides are TGTGCCTGGAATGCCAGGGGGAAGACCGGGGAGCTGTTTTTT. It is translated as CAWNARGKTGELFF.

The CDR3, as DNA: TGTGCCAGCAGTTTCCAGGACATAGGGGGGAAGACCCAGTACTTC. This codes for CASSFQDIGGKTQYF. This chain connects TRBV12-3 or TRBV12-4 to TRBJ2-5; D is perhaps TRBD1 or TRBD2 (6 bases each). The CDR3 totals 15 residues. V shed 3 bases and J shed 6 bases, with 17 bases lying between them.

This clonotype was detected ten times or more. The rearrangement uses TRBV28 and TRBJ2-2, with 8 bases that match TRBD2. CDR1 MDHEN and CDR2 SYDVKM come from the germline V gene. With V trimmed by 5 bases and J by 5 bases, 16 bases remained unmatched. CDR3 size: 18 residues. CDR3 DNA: TGTGCCAGCAGTCCCCGCTTCTGGGCGGGAGGTCAGACCGGGGAGCTGTTTTTT. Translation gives CASSPRFWAGGQTGELFF. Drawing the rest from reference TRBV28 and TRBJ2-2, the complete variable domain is DVKVTQSSRYLVKRTGEKVFLECVQDMDHENMFWYRQDPGLGLRLIYFSYDVKMKEKGDIPEGYSVSREKKERFSLILESASTNQTSMYLCASSPRFWAGGQTGELFFGEGSRLTVL.

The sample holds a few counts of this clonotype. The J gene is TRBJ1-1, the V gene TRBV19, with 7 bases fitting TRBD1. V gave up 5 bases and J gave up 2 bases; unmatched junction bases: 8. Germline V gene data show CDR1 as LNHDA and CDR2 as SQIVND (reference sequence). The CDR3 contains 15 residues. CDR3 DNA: TGTGCCAGTAGTTTTCAGACAGGGCCTAACACTGAAGCTTTCTTT. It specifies CASSFQTGPNTEAFF.

The DNA for the CDR3 is TGCGCCAGCAGCCTTGGAAGTGGCGGGATCTCCTACAATGAGCAGTTCTTC. It codes for CASSLGSGGISYNEQFF. The chain is built from TRBV4-3 and TRBJ2-1, with D possibly matching TRBD2 (6 bases). Between the trimmed V and J ends, which lost 4 bases and 0 bases, there was a span of 16 bases. The CDR3 runs to 17 residues. Germline CDR1 and CDR2: LGHNA and YSLEER.

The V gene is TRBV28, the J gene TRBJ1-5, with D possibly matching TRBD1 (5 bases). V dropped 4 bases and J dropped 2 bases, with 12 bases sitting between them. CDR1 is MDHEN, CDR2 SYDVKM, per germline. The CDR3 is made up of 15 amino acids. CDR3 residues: CASSSHGGGNQPQHF. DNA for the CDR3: TGTGCCAGCAGTTCTCACGGGGGGGGCAATCAGCCCCAGCATTTT.

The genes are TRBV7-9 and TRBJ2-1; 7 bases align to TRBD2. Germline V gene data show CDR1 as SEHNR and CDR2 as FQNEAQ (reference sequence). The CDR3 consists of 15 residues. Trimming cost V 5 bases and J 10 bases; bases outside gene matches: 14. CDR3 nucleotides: TGTGCCAGCAGCCACCCAGCAAAAGCGGGGCGGGAGCAGTTCTTC. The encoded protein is CASSHPAKAGREQFF.

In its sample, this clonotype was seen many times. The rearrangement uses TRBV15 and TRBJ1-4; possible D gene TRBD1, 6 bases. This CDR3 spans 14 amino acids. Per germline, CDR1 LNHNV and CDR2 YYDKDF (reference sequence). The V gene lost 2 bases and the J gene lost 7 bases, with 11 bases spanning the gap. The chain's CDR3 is CATSRQGFVEKLFF. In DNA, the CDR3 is TGTGCCACCAGCAGACAGGGGTTTGTTGAAAAACTGTTTTTT.